The rows below give T cell receptor beta chains drawn from one sample of a study of T cells after yellow fever vaccination. One entry per CDR3 protein results from TCRdb running MiXCR on the 5' RACE reads. The data hold some 110,000 distinct CDR3 sequences, with 8.4% observed a single time. The material was CD8+ T cells sorted from PBMCs, obtained 45 days after the yellow fever booster vaccination. These receptors were obtained from a man aged 25-40 years who received the YFV17D yellow fever vaccine. Each CDR3 is given with its conserved first and last residue. A D gene is named only where the DNA matches it firmly. The size of a clone is reported for some rows only, either as once, few or many, or as a class for expanded clones.

clone size	V gene	J gene	D gene	CDR3 protein	CDR3 DNA
many	TRBV29-1	TRBJ2-1	-	CSVEGVPGYNEQFF	TGCAGCGTTGAAGGCGTCCCAGGATACAATGAGCAGTTCTTC
many	TRBV5-1	TRBJ1-1	-	CASSLVQEGAEAFF	TGCGCCAGCAGCTTGGTACAGGAGGGCGCTGAAGCTTTCTTT
many	TRBV9	TRBJ1-5	TRBD1	CASSDTGAQPQHF	TGTGCCAGCAGCGATACAGGGGCACAGCCCCAGCATTTT
-	TRBV5-4	TRBJ2-1	TRBD2	CASSIGTSGILVQFF	TGTGCCAGCAGCATCGGGACTAGCGGGATTTTGGTGCAGTTCTTC
many	TRBV6-5	TRBJ1-5	TRBD1	CASSLTGARQPQHF	TGTGCCAGCAGTCTAACAGGGGCGCGACAGCCCCAGCATTTT
many	TRBV27	TRBJ2-7	TRBD1	CASSSTGFEQYF	TGTGCCAGCAGTTCGACAGGGTTCGAGCAGTACTTC
-	TRBV2	TRBJ2-7	-	CASSGQPTFFYEQYF	TGTGCCAGCAGCGGACAGCCAACCTTCTTCTACGAGCAGTACTTC
few	TRBV20-1	TRBJ2-5	TRBD2	CSARERTRVQETQYF	TGCAGTGCTAGAGAAAGGACTAGGGTACAAGAGACCCAGTACTTC
few	TRBV6-2/TRBV6-3	TRBJ2-7	-	CASSYPAYEQYF	TGTGCCAGCAGTTACCCGGCCTACGAGCAGTACTTC
many	TRBV7-6	TRBJ2-1	TRBD2	CASSTSGDYNEQFF	TGTGCCAGCAGCACTAGCGGGGACTACAATGAGCAGTTCTTC
-	TRBV28	TRBJ2-5	-	CASSSSGIQGTQYF	TGTGCCAGCAGTTCCTCAGGGATCCAGGGGACCCAGTACTTC
many	TRBV7-2	TRBJ2-7	-	CASSYTLGQLEQYF	TGTGCCAGCAGTTATACGCTCGGACAGCTCGAGCAGTACTTC
-	TRBV6-5	TRBJ1-5	-	CASSYSGGSSQPQHF	TGTGCCAGCAGTTACTCGGGGGGCAGCAGTCAGCCCCAGCATTTT
few	TRBV11-2	TRBJ1-1	-	CASSPRPTGLAFF	TGTGCCAGCAGTCCTCGGCCTACAGGGCTGGCTTTCTTT
few	TRBV15	TRBJ1-5	TRBD1	CATSTGGFAQPQHF	TGTGCCACCAGCACAGGGGGCTTTGCTCAGCCCCAGCATTTT
-	TRBV4-1	TRBJ2-5	TRBD1	CASSQVTLQGRETQYF	TGCGCCAGCAGCCAAGTGACCTTACAGGGGAGAGAGACCCAGTACTTC
many	TRBV10-2	TRBJ2-7	TRBD2	CASRAGLAGGASQYF	TGCGCCAGCAGAGCGGGACTAGCGGGAGGGGCCTCGCAGTACTTC
-	TRBV5-1	TRBJ2-7	-	CASSPQREPYEQYF	TGCGCCAGCAGCCCCCAGAGGGAGCCCTACGAGCAGTACTTC
many	TRBV12-3/TRBV12-4	TRBJ2-7	-	CASSPRDSTYEQYF	TGTGCCAGCAGCCCCCGGGACTCTACCTACGAGCAGTACTTC
-	TRBV20-1	TRBJ1-2	-	CSATAPGYYGYTF	TGCAGTGCTACGGCCCCGGGATACTATGGCTACACCTTC
many	TRBV27	TRBJ2-2	-	CASKKISGTGELFF	TGTGCCAGCAAGAAGATTAGCGGAACCGGGGAGCTGTTTTTT
many	TRBV25-1	TRBJ1-1	TRBD1	CASSELGTGEGTEAFF	TGTGCCAGCAGTGAATTGGGGACAGGGGAGGGAACTGAAGCTTTCTTT
few	TRBV7-2	TRBJ2-7	-	CASSFPPAGLIYEQYF	TGTGCCAGCAGCTTCCCCCCTGCCGGGCTGATCTACGAGCAGTACTTC
few	TRBV13	TRBJ2-3	-	CASSPPQADTQYF	TGTGCCAGCAGCCCCCCGCAGGCAGATACGCAGTATTTT
few	TRBV6-5	TRBJ1-1	-	CASSVTPLGTEAFF	TGTGCCAGCAGCGTTACCCCCCTCGGCACTGAAGCTTTCTTT
few	TRBV11-2	TRBJ2-2	-	CASSLDLGGAPGELFF	TGTGCCAGCAGCTTAGATCTCGGGGGAGCCCCCGGGGAGCTGTTTTTT
many	TRBV20-1	TRBJ2-7	-	CSARDRGSSYEQYF	TGCAGTGCTAGAGATCGGGGTTCCTCCTACGAGCAGTACTTC
many	TRBV5-1	TRBJ2-7	-	CASSPDEGYEQYF	TGCGCCAGCAGCCCGGATGAGGGTTACGAGCAGTACTTC
many	TRBV6-5	TRBJ2-7	TRBD1	CASRAGTGGYEQYF	TGTGCCAGCAGGGCCGGGACAGGGGGCTACGAGCAGTACTTC
-	TRBV11-2	TRBJ2-1	-	CASSLEAPVGGQFF	TGTGCCAGCAGCTTAGAGGCCCCCGTCGGCGGGCAGTTCTTC
many	TRBV5-6	TRBJ2-1	TRBD2	CATLLSGAVEQFF	TGTGCCACCCTACTGAGCGGGGCTGTTGAGCAGTTCTTC
-	TRBV6-1	TRBJ2-7	TRBD1	CASSDGDREPYEQYF	TGTGCCAGCAGTGATGGGGACAGGGAACCCTACGAGCAGTACTTC
many	TRBV7-8	TRBJ2-1	TRBD2	CASSLDRPSGSSEQFF	TGTGCCAGCAGCTTAGACAGGCCTAGCGGGAGTAGTGAGCAGTTCTTC
many	TRBV9	TRBJ2-5	-	CASSPRDGPKETQYF	TGTGCCAGCAGCCCCCGGGACGGACCCAAAGAGACCCAGTACTTC
few	TRBV6-2/TRBV6-3	TRBJ2-2	-	CASSPWAANTGELFF	TGTGCCAGCAGCCCCTGGGCCGCGAACACCGGGGAGCTGTTTTTT
many	TRBV5-1	TRBJ2-7	-	CASSLAGGVLTYEQYF	TGCGCCAGCAGCTTGGCGGGCGGGGTCCTGACCTACGAGCAGTACTTC
many	TRBV5-1	TRBJ2-7	-	CASSSAMLDHFSYEQYF	TGCGCCAGCAGCTCGGCTATGCTCGACCACTTCTCCTACGAGCAGTACTTC
many	TRBV10-2	TRBJ1-6	TRBD1	CASSEPGTVNSPLHF	TGCGCCAGCAGTGAGCCGGGGACAGTTAATTCACCCCTCCACTTT
few	TRBV4-3	TRBJ2-5	-	CASSQDPPGGLETQYF	TGCGCCAGCAGCCAAGATCCCCCCGGGGGATTGGAGACCCAGTACTTC
many	TRBV10-3	TRBJ2-1	TRBD2	CAISESASGSYNEQFF	TGTGCCATCAGTGAGTCCGCTAGCGGCTCCTACAATGAGCAGTTCTTC
-	TRBV4-3	TRBJ1-2	TRBD1	CASSQGAGTGDSYYGYTF	TGCGCCAGCAGCCAAGGGGCAGGGACAGGGGATTCGTACTATGGCTACACCTTC
many	TRBV5-1	TRBJ2-1	-	CASSLTRTANEQFF	TGCGCCAGCAGCTTGACCCGGACTGCTAATGAGCAGTTCTTC
many	TRBV12-3/TRBV12-4	TRBJ2-1	-	CASIGRKGGSNEQFF	TGTGCCAGCATTGGTAGGAAGGGGGGTAGCAATGAGCAGTTCTTC
many	TRBV29-1	TRBJ2-7	TRBD1	CSVKTPGQGTYEQYF	TGCAGCGTTAAAACACCGGGACAGGGGACCTACGAGCAGTACTTC
many	TRBV6-5	TRBJ2-7	-	CASSYGSPGAGGAYEQYF	TGTGCCAGCAGTTACGGGTCCCCTGGAGCGGGCGGGGCCTACGAGCAGTACTTC
many	TRBV5-6	TRBJ2-7	-	CASSRGGVEQYF	TGTGCCAGCAGCAGAGGGGGGGTCGAGCAGTACTTC
many	TRBV4-3	TRBJ2-3	-	CASSQEVLANTDTQYF	TGCGCCAGCAGCCAAGAGGTGCTAGCGAACACAGATACGCAGTATTTT
-	TRBV27	TRBJ2-5	-	CASSYGGGPETQYF	TGTGCCAGCAGTTATGGCGGGGGCCCAGAGACCCAGTACTTC
few	TRBV5-4	TRBJ2-1	TRBD2	CASTLSLAGVYNEQFF	TGTGCCAGCACCCTATCACTAGCGGGAGTTTACAATGAGCAGTTCTTC
many	TRBV29-1	TRBJ2-1	-	CSVRWGQRDNEQFF	TGCAGCGTGCGGTGGGGTCAGAGGGACAATGAGCAGTTCTTC
-	TRBV12-5	TRBJ1-6	-	CASAGGSGPLHF	TGTGCTAGCGCCGGGGGGAGTGGACCCCTCCACTTT
-	TRBV4-3	TRBJ2-5	TRBD2	CASSQTSGAQETQYF	TGCGCCAGCAGCCAGACCAGCGGGGCCCAAGAGACCCAGTACTTC
many	TRBV7-9	TRBJ2-1	-	CASSLFTQPRKQFF	TGTGCCAGCAGCTTATTCACCCAGCCCCGGAAGCAGTTCTTC